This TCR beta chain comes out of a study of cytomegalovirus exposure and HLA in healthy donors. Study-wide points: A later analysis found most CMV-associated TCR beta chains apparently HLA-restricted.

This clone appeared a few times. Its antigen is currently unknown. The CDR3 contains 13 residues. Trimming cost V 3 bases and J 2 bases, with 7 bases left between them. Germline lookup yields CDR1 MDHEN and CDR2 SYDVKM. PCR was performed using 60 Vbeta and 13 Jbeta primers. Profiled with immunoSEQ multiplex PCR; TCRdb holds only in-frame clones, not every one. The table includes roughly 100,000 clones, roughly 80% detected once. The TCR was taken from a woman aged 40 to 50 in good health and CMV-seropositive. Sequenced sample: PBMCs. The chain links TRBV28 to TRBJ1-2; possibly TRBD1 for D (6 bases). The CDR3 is CASSLGHNYGYTF. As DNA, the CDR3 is TGTGCCAGCAGTTTGGGACACAACTATGGCTACACCTTC.